This T cell receptor (beta chain) was identified in a study of cytomegalovirus exposure and HLA in healthy donors (dated by TCRdb to 2016 to 2017). Background on the whole study: According to a later analysis, one platform produced both the 120 validation repertoires and the 666 repertoires of the first cohort. In addition to the first cohort of several hundred subjects, a separate validation cohort of 120 different subjects was used. To predict cytomegalovirus infection status, the study combined high-throughput TCR immunosequencing, statistical association of individual TCRs with disease status, and machine learning. The study aimed to test whether signatures of past pathogen exposure could be identified by cataloging public T cell receptors. What the research found in general, with its limitations: All 120 or so repertoires were used to score co-occurrence in the validation cohort in a later analysis, because that analysis had no HLA typing for the cohort. Three of the identified cytomegalovirus-associated TCR beta chains were confirmed in vitro to be specific for cytomegalovirus antigens. In the study, 150 to 200 TCR beta chains were listed as associated with cytomegalovirus. Cytomegalovirus status was reported to be diagnosed by the classifier with high specificity and sensitivity in both the original and validation cohorts. In a later analysis, TCRs clustered in the first cohort were found to also tend to co-occur in the 120 or so validation repertoires, with 94% of cluster scores above 0. The authors suggested that the approach could potentially be generalized to other disease states and immunological phenotypes. Most TCR sequences were observed very rarely across donors, whereas some public TCRs were present in many individuals.

The CDR3 contains 16 residues, cysteine and phenylalanine counted. CDR3 DNA is the only sequence kept; it has 48 bases, read in frame from the first base. The V end gives up 4 bases and the J end 0 bases, leaving 6 bases in the junction not matched to a gene. The germline V gene encodes CDR1 KGHSH and CDR2 LQKENI. Donors formed part of the validation cohort, which comprised fewer than 150 subjects and was distinct from the first cohort of under 850 subjects. The library relied on the immunoSEQ multiplex PCR assay. The study's own analysis went as follows. A statistical classification framework was developed to diagnose cytomegalovirus status using the catalog of TCR beta chain sequences. Here the immuneACCESS table is served through TCRdb, limited to in-frame sequences with V and J called. Missing clones are a known gap in these copies; in checked studies unresolved V genes cover under half, and the rest lacks a known reason. That table is the source of V, J and clone size, and D and trimming were worked out from the DNA. The sample table holds roughly 300,000 clones, of which just over 85% were seen once. The top ten constitute approximately 0.84% of the sample.

Concerning this clone: The specificity of this receptor is unknown. Per-base qualities were not stored, and no clone one base away is much larger.

This TCR was sampled from a woman aged 18-35 years in good health and CMV-seronegative. The rearranged chain carries TRBV18 and TRBJ2-5; 9 central nucleotides agree with TRBD1. Sequencing was performed on PBMCs. The CDR3 amino acid sequence is: CASSLGQGTYQETQYF. DNA sequence: TGTGCCAGCTCACTAGGACAGGGGACGTACCAAGAGACCCAGTACTTC. Here the CDR3 is joined to the reference TRBV18 and TRBJ2-5 genes, and the full variable domain is: NAGVMQNPRHLVRRRGQEARLRCSPMKGHSHVYWYRQLPEEGLKFMVYLQKENIIDESGMPKERFSAEFPKEGPSILRIQQVVRGDSAAYFCASSLGQGTYQETQYFGPGTRLLVL.